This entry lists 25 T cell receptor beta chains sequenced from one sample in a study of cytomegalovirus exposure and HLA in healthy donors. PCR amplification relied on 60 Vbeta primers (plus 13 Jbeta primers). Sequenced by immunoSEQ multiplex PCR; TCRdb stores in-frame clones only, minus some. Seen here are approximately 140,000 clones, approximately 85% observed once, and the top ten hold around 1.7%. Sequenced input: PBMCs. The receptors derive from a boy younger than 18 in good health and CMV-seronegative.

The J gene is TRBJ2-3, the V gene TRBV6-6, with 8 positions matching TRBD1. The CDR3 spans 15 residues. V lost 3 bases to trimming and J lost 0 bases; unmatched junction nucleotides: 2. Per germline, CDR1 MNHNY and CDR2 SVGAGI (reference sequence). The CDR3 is CASSYPGGSTDTQYF. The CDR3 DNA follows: TGTGCCAGCAGTTATCCAGGGGGCAGCACAGATACGCAGTATTTT.

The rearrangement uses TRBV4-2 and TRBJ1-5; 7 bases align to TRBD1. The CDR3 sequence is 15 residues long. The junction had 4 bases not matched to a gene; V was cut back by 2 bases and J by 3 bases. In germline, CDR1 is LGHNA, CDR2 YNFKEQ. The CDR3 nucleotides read TGTGCCAGCAGCCAAACAGGGGCGGACAATCAGCCCCAGCATTTT. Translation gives CASSQTGADNQPQHF.

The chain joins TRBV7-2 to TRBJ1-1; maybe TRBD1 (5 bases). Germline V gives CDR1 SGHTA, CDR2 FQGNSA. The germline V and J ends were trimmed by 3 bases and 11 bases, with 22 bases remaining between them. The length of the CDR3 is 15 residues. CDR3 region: CASSFGASAQRHAFF. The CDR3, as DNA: TGTGCCAGCAGCTTTGGGGCCTCGGCCCAACGGCATGCTTTCTTT.

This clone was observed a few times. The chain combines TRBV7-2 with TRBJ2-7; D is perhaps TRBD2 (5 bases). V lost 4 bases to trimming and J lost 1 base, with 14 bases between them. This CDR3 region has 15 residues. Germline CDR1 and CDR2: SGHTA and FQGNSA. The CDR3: CASSSRPGLSYEQYF. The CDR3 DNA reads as TGTGCCAGCAGCTCCAGGCCGGGATTATCCTACGAGCAGTACTTC.

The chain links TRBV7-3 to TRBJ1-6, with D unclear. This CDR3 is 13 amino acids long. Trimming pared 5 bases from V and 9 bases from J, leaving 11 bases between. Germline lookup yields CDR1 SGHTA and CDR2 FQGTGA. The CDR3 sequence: CASSPSTLSPLHF. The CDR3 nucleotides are TGTGCCAGCAGCCCTAGCACCCTTTCACCCCTCCACTTT.

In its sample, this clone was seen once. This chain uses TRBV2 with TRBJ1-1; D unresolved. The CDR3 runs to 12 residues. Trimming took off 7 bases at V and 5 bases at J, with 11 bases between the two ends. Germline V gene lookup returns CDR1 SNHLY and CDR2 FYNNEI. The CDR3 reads CASTVALTEAFF. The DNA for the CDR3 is TGTGCCAGCACCGTGGCCTTGACTGAAGCTTTCTTT.

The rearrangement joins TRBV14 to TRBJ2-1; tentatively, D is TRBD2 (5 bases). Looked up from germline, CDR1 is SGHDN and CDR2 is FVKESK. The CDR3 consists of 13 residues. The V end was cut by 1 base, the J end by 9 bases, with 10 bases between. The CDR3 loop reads CASSQGLASEQFF. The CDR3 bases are TGTGCCAGCAGCCAAGGGCTAGCTAGTGAGCAGTTCTTC.

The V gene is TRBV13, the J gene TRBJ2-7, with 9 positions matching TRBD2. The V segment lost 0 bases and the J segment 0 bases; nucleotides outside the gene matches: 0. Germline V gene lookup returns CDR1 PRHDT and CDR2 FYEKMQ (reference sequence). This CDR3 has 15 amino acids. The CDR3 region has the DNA TGTGCCAGCAGCTTAGGGACTAGCGGCTCCTACGAGCAGTACTTC. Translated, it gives CASSLGTSGSYEQYF.

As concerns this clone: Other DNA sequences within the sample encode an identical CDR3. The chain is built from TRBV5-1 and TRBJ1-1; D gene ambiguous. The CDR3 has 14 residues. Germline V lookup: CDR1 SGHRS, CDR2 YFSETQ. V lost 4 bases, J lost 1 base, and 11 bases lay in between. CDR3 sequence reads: CASSLSGKNTEAFF. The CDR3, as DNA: TGCGCCAGCAGCCTCTCCGGGAAGAACACTGAAGCTTTCTTT.

DNA of the CDR3: TGTGCCATCAGTGCAGCGGATTTCTACGAGCAGTACTTC. It translates to CAISAADFYEQYF. The rearrangement uses TRBV10-3 and TRBJ2-7, with D possibly TRBD2 on 5 matching bases. The germline CDR1 and CDR2 sequences are ENHRY and SYGVKD. Trimming shortened V by 4 bases and J by 3 bases, and 10 bases separated the two germline ends. This CDR3 is built from 13 residues.

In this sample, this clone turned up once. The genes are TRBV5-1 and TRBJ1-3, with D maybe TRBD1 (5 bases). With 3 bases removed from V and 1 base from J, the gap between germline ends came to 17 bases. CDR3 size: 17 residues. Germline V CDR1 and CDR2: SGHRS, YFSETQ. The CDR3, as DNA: TGCGCCAGCAGCTCCACCAACTCAGGGATATCTGGAAACACCATATATTTT. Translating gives CASSSTNSGISGNTIYF.

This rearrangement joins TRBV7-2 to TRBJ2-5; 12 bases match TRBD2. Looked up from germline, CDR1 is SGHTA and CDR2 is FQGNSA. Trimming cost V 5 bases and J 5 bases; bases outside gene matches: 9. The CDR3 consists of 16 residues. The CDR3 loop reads CASSPPRLAGVETQYF. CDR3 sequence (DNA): TGTGCCAGCAGCCCGCCAAGACTAGCGGGAGTGGAGACCCAGTACTTC.

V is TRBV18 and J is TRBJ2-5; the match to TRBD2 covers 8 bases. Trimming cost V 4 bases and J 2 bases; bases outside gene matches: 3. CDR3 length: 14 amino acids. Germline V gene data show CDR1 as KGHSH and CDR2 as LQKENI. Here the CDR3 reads CASSLTSAQETQYF. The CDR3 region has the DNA TGTGCCAGCTCACTGACTAGCGCGCAAGAGACCCAGTACTTC. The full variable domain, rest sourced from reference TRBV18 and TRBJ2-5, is NAGVMQNPRHLVRRRGQEARLRCSPMKGHSHVYWYRQLPEEGLKFMVYLQKENIIDESGMPKERFSAEFPKEGPSILRIQQVVRGDSAAYFCASSLTSAQETQYFGPGTRLLVL.

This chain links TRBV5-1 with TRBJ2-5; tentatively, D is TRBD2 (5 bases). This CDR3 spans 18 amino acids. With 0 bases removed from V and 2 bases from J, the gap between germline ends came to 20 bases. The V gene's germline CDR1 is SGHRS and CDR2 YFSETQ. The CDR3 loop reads CASSLAPPGLSPQETQYF. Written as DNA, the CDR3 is TGCGCCAGCAGCTTGGCCCCCCCTGGACTTTCTCCTCAAGAGACCCAGTACTTC.

The CDR3 spells CASSLEPGLVRNEQYF. DNA of the CDR3: TGTGCCAGCAGCTTAGAGCCGGGACTAGTGAGGAACGAGCAGTACTTC. The rearrangement uses TRBV7-2 and TRBJ2-7; 8 nucleotides line up with TRBD2. The CDR3 sequence is 16 residues long. Germline CDR1 reads SGHTA; CDR2 reads FQGNSA. Losses at the gene ends were 1 base for V and 5 bases for J; bases not matched to a gene: 10.

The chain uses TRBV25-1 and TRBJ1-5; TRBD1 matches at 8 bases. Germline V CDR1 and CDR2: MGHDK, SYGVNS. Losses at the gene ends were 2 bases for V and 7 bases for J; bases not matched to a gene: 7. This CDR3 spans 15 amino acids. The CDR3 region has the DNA TGTGCCAGCAGTGAAGCTACAGGGGGAGGACAGCCCCAGCATTTT. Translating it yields CASSEATGGGQPQHF.

CDR3 amino acids: CAWSQAEYEQYF. The CDR3 nucleotides are TGTGCCTGGTCCCAGGCAGAATACGAGCAGTACTTC. V usage is TRBV6-5 and J usage is TRBJ2-7; no clear D gene. V was cut by 11 bases and J by 4 bases, with 15 bases left in between. CDR3 length: 12 residues. Germline V gene lookup returns CDR1 MNHEY and CDR2 SVGAGI.

The CDR3 region is CASSSHPGTGENSGNTIYF. CDR3 in DNA: TGTGCCAGCAGCTCGCATCCCGGGACAGGGGAAAATTCTGGAAACACCATATATTTT. The chain is built from TRBV7-9 and TRBJ1-3; TRBD1 aligns across 10 bases. The CDR3 length is 19 residues. Germline CDR1 reads SEHNR; CDR2 reads FQNEAQ (reference sequence). The trim removed 4 bases at V and 1 base at J, leaving 13 bases unmatched.

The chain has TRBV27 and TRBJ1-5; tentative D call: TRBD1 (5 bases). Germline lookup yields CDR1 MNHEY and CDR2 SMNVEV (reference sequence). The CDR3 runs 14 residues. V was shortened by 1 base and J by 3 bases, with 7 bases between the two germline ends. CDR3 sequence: CASSLFGANQPQHF. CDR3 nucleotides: TGTGCCAGCAGTTTATTTGGGGCCAATCAGCCCCAGCATTTT.

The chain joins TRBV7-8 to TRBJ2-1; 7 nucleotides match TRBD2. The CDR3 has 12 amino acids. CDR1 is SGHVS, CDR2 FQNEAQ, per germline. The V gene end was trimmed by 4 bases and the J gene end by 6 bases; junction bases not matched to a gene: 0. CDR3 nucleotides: TGTGCCAGCAGCTGGGAGGGCAATGAGCAGTTCTTC. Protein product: CASSWEGNEQFF.

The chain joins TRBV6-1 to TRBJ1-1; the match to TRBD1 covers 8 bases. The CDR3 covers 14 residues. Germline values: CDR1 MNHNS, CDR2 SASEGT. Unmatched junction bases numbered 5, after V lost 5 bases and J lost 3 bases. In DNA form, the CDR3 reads TGTGCCAGCAGTTCACAGGGGGTGGACACTGAAGCTTTCTTT. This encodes CASSSQGVDTEAFF.

The CDR3 DNA reads as TGTGCCAGCAGTTTATCATCGGGGTGGGAGCCCCAGCATTTT. Translated: CASSLSSGWEPQHF. The V gene is TRBV27, the J gene TRBJ1-5; D uncertain. Trimming removed 0 bases from V and 8 bases from J, with 11 bases in between. Germline CDR1 and CDR2: MNHEY and SMNVEV (reference sequence). The CDR3 totals 14 residues.

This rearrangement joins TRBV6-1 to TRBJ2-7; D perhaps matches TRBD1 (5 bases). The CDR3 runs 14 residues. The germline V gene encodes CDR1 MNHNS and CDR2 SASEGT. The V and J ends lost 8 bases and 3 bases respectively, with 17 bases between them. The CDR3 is CASELSTDLYEQYF. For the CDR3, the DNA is TGTGCCAGCGAGTTATCGACAGACCTCTACGAGCAGTACTTC.

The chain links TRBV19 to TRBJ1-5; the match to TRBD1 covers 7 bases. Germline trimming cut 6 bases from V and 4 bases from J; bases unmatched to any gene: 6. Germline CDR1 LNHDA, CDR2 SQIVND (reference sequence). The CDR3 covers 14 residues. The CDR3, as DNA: TGTGCCAGTAGAGTGGGACAGTCTAATCAGCCCCAGCATTTT. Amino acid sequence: CASRVGQSNQPQHF.

The CDR3 nucleotides are TGTGCCAGCAGTAGGCGGGAGAACACCGGGGAGCTGTTTTTT. Amino acids: CASSRRENTGELFF. The gene calls are TRBV25-1 and TRBJ2-2, with D perhaps TRBD2 (6 bases). The length of the CDR3 is 14 residues. Germline lookup yields CDR1 MGHDK and CDR2 SYGVNS. Between the trimmed V and J ends, which lost 5 bases and 1 base, there was a span of 8 bases.